The rows below give T cell receptor beta chains drawn from one sample of a study of cytomegalovirus exposure and HLA in healthy donors. The method was immunoSEQ multiplex PCR; TCRdb's version includes in-frame clones alone and lacks a portion of them. This table holds some 120,000 clones, around 86% found once. Sequenced sample: PBMCs. The receptors were gathered from a woman younger than 30 in good health and CMV-seronegative. Each CDR3 is given with its conserved first and last residue. The D gene is left open where the match is weak.

TRBV2	TRBJ1-1	.	TGTGCCAGCAGTGAACGGACAGTCTATGAAGCTTTCTTT	CASSERTVYEAFF
TRBV9	TRBJ1-2	.	TGTGCCAGCAGCTCAACAGGGTATGGCTACACCTTC	CASSSTGYGYTF
TRBV28	TRBJ1-2	TRBD1	TGTGCCAGCAGTCCAGGGGGCGCTAACTATGGCTACACCTTC	CASSPGGANYGYTF
TRBV7-9	TRBJ1-1	.	TGTGCCAGCAGCTTAGCGGACAGGAACACTGAAGCTTTCTTT	CASSLADRNTEAFF
TRBV7-8	TRBJ2-5	.	TGTGCCAGCAGCTTACGGTTCAGGGGTCAGCGGGAACAAGAGACCCAGTACTTC	CASSLRFRGQREQETQYF
TRBV27	TRBJ1-5	.	TGTGCCAGCAGTTCAGGGTTAGTTCTACCCCAGCATTTT	CASSSGLVLPQHF
TRBV7-9	TRBJ2-2	TRBD2	TGTGCCAGCAGCTTAGGGAGCGGGAGGCACACCGGGGAGCTGTTTTTT	CASSLGSGRHTGELFF
TRBV6-5	TRBJ2-1	.	TGTGCCAGCAGTGCGACGACTACGAATGAGCAGTTCTTC	CASSATTTNEQFF
TRBV19	TRBJ1-2	.	TGTGCCAGTATGGGGGGGGGCCCCACCACCTATGGCTACACCTTC	CASMGGGPTTYGYTF
TRBV11-3	TRBJ2-2	TRBD2	TGTGCCAGCAGCTTAGATCGACCGGGACTAGCGGGGTCGGACGGGGAGCTGTTTTTT	CASSLDRPGLAGSDGELFF
TRBV19	TRBJ2-7	TRBD1	TGTGCCAGTAGTTGGGGACAGGGGGCCTACGAGCAGTACTTC	CASSWGQGAYEQYF
TRBV6-5	TRBJ2-3	.	TGTGCCAGCAGTTATAGAGGGGGATTAGGGACAGATACGCAGTATTTT	CASSYRGGLGTDTQYF
TRBV4-1	TRBJ1-5	TRBD1	TGCGCCAGCAGCACCCGGACAGGGAATCAGCCCCAGCATTTT	CASSTRTGNQPQHF
TRBV13	TRBJ1-1	.	TGTGCCAGCAGCCGGGGATCCCCTGAAGCTTTCTTT	CASSRGSPEAFF
TRBV28	TRBJ2-1	TRBD2	TGTGCCAGCAGTTCTCCGGGACTAGCGGGAGGTTCCTACAATGAGCAGTTCTTC	CASSSPGLAGGSYNEQFF
TRBV5-1	TRBJ2-7	.	TGCGCCAGCAGCCCATCGACAGGTATCTCCTACGAGCAGTACTTC	CASSPSTGISYEQYF
TRBV2	TRBJ2-3	TRBD2	TGTGCCAGCAGTTTACTAGCGGGAGGGGGGGATACGCAGTATTTT	CASSLLAGGGDTQYF
TRBV5-1	TRBJ2-3	TRBD2	TGCGCCAGCAGCTATAGCGGGAGGGCGTCAGATACGCAGTATTTT	CASSYSGRASDTQYF
TRBV18	TRBJ2-5	TRBD2	TGTGCCAGCTCACCTGGGACTAGCGGGAGATCGGGCCAAGAGACCCAGTACTTC	CASSPGTSGRSGQETQYF